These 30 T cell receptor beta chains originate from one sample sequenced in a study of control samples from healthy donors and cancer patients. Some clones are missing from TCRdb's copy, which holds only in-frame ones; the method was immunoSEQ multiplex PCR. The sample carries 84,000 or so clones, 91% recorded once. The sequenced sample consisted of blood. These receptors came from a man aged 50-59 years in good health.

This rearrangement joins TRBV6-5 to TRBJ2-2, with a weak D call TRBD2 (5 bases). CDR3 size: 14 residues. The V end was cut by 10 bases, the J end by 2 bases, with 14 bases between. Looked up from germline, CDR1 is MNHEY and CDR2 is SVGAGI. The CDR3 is CATERVTNTGELFF. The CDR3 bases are TGTGCCACCGAGAGGGTGACAAACACCGGGGAGCTGTTTTTT.

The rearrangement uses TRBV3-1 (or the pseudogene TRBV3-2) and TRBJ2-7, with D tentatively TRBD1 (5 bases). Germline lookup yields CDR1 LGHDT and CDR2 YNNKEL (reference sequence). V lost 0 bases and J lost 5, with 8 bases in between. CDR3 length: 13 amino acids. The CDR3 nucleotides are TGTGCCAGCAGCCAAGAGTCCAGGGACGAGCAGTACTTC. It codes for CASSQESRDEQYF.

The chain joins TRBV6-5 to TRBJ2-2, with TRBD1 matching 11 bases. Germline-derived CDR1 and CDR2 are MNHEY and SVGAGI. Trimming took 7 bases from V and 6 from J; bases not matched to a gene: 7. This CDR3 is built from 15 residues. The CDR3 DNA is TGTGCCAGCATCCTGGCGGGACAGGGGGCCGGGGAGCTGTTTTTT. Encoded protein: CASILAGQGAGELFF.

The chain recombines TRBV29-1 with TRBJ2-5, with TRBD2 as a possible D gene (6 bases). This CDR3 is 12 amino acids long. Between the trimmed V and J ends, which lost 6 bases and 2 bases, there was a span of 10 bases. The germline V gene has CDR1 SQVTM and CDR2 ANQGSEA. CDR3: CSVAGLQETQYF. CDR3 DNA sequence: TGCAGCGTGGCGGGACTGCAAGAGACCCAGTACTTC. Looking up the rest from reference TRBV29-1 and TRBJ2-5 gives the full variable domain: SAVISQKPSRDICQRGTSLTIQCQVDSQVTMMFWYRQQPGQSLTLIATANQGSEATYESGFVIDKFPISRPNLTFSTLTVSNMSPEDSSIYLCSVAGLQETQYFGPGTRLLVL.

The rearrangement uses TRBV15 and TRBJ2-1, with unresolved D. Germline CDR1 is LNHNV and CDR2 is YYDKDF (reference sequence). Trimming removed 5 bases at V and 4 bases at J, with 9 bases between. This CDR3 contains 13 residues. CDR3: CATSPRAYNEQFF. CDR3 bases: TGTGCCACCAGCCCTCGAGCTTACAATGAGCAGTTCTTC.

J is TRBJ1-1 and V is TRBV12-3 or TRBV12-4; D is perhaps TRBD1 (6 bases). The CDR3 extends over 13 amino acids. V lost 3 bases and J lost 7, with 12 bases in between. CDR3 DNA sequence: TGTGCCAGCAGTTTCGAGGGGGGGAATGAAGCTTTCTTT. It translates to CASSFEGGNEAFF.

CDR3 protein: CASSQSETNEAFF. The CDR3 bases are TGTGCCAGCTCACAGTCTGAGACCAATGAAGCTTTCTTT. The V gene is TRBV18, the J gene TRBJ1-1; D is unclear. Germline CDR1 reads KGHSH; CDR2 reads LQKENI. This CDR3 has 13 amino acids. V lost 4 bases to trimming and J lost 7 bases, with 13 bases between them. Combining the CDR3 with reference TRBV18 and TRBJ1-1 gives the whole variable domain NAGVMQNPRHLVRRRGQEARLRCSPMKGHSHVYWYRQLPEEGLKFMVYLQKENIIDESGMPKERFSAEFPKEGPSILRIQQVVRGDSAAYFCASSQSETNEAFFGQGTRLTVV.

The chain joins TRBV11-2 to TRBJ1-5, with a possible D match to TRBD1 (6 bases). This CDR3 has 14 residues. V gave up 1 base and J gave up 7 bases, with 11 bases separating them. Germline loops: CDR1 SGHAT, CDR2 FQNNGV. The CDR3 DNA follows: TGTGCCAGCAGCTTAGGGGGGGGGCCGCAGCCCCAGCATTTT. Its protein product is CASSLGGGPQPQHF.

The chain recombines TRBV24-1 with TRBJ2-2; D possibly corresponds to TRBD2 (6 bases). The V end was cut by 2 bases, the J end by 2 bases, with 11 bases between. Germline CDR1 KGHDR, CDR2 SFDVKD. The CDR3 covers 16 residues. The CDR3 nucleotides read TGTGCCACCAGTGATTCGGGGACTCCAAACACCGGGGAGCTGTTTTTT. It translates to CATSDSGTPNTGELFF.

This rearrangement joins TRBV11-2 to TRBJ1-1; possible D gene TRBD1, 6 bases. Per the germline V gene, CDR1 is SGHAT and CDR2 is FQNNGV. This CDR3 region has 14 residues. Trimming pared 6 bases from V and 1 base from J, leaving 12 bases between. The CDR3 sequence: CASRSGHRNTEAFF. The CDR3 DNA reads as TGTGCCAGCAGGTCGGGACACCGGAACACTGAAGCTTTCTTT.

The chain's CDR3 is CASSPKDGRRQFF. DNA for the CDR3: TGTGCCAGCAGCCCTAAAGACGGGCGCAGGCAGTTCTTC. The chain recombines TRBV14 with TRBJ2-1; D is unclear. Looked up from germline, CDR1 is SGHDN and CDR2 is FVKESK. Trimming cost V 4 bases and J 12 bases, with 16 bases left between them. The CDR3 is made up of 13 amino acids. Full variable domain (missing parts from reference TRBV14 and TRBJ2-1): EAGVTQFPSHSVIEKGQTVTLRCDPISGHDNLYWYRRVMGKEIKFLLHFVKESKQDESGMPNNRFLAERTGGTYSTLKVQPAELEDSGVYFCASSPKDGRRQFFGPGTRLTVL.

This CDR3 is CASSLPRQGSYNEQFF. In nucleotides, the CDR3 is TGTGCCAGCAGCTTACCCCGACAGGGTAGCTACAATGAGCAGTTCTTC. V is TRBV11-2 and J is TRBJ2-1; 7 bases match TRBD1. Germline trimming cut 2 bases from V and 3 bases from J; bases unmatched to any gene: 7. Per the germline V gene, CDR1 is SGHAT and CDR2 is FQNNGV. The CDR3 sequence is 16 residues long.

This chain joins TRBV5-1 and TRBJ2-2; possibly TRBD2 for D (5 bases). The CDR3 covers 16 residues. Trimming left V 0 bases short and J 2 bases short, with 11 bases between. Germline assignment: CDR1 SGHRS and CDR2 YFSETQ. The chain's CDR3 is CASSLVGSVNTGELFF. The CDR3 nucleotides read TGCGCCAGCAGCTTGGTGGGGAGTGTCAACACCGGGGAGCTGTTTTTT.

CDR3 coding DNA: TGTGCCACCGGGGGCGAAAAACTGTTTTTT. This encodes CATGGEKLFF. The V gene is TRBV12-3 or TRBV12-4, the J gene TRBJ1-4, with D maybe TRBD1 (6 bases). The CDR3 consists of 10 residues. Trimming took 10 bases from V and 8 from J, leaving 8 bases between them.

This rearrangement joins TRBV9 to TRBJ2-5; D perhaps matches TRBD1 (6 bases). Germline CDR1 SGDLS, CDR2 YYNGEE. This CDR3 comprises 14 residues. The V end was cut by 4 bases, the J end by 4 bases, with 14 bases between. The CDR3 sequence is CASSSRTVAETQYF. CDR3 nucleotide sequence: TGTGCCAGCAGCTCAAGGACAGTCGCAGAGACCCAGTACTTC.

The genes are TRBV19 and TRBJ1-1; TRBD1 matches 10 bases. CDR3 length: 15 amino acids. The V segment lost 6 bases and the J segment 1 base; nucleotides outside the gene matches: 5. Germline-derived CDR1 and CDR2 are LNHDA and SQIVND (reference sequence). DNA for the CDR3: TGTGCCAGTAGGAGACAGGGGGCAGGGAACACTGAAGCTTTCTTT. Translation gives CASRRQGAGNTEAFF. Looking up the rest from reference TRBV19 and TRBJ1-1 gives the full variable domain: DGGITQSPKYLFRKEGQNVTLSCEQNLNHDAMYWYRQDPGQGLRLIYYSQIVNDFQKGDIAEGYSVSREKKESFPLTVTSAQKNPTAFYLCASRRQGAGNTEAFFGQGTRLTVV.

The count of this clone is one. In nucleotides, the CDR3 is TGCGCCAGCAGCCCCGGGACAGGGGCCTACGAGCAGTACTTC. Its protein is CASSPGTGAYEQYF. The chain employs TRBV4-1 and TRBJ2-7; 10 nucleotides agree with TRBD1. J was trimmed by 2 bases and V by 4 bases; bases with no gene match: 2. There are 14 residues in the CDR3. Looked up from germline, CDR1 is MGHRA and CDR2 is YSYEKL.

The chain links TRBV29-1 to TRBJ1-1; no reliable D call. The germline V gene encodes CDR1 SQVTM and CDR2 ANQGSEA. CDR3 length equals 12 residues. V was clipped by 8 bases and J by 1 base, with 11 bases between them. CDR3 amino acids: CSYRVRNTEAFF. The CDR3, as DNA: TGCAGCTATCGCGTACGGAACACTGAAGCTTTCTTT.

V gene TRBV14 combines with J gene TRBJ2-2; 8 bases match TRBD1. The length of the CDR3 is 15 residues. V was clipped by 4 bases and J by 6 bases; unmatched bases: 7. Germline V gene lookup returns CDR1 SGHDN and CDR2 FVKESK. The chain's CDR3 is CASSLRTGSAGELFF. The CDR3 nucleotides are TGTGCCAGCAGCCTTCGGACAGGGTCGGCCGGGGAGCTGTTTTTT.

In nucleotides, the CDR3 is TGTGCCAGTAGTATCCAGGGTTACGAGACCCAGTACTTC. Translation gives CASSIQGYETQYF. The chain recombines TRBV19 with TRBJ2-5, with a tentative D call TRBD1 (5 bases). The V and J ends lost 3 bases and 5 bases respectively, with 10 bases between them. Germline lookup yields CDR1 LNHDA and CDR2 SQIVND (reference sequence). CDR3 length: 13 amino acids.

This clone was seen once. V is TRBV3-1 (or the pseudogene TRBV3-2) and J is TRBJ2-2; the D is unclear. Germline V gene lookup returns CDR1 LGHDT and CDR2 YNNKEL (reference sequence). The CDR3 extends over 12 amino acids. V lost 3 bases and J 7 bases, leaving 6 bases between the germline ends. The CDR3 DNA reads TGTGCCAGCAGCCAGCCAAGCGGGGAGCTGTTTTTT. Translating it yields CASSQPSGELFF.

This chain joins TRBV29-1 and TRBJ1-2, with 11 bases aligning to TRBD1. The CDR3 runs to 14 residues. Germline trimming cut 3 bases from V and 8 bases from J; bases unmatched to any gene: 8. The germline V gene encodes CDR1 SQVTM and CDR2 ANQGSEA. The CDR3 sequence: CSVDGQGARSGYTF. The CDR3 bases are TGCAGCGTTGACGGACAGGGGGCGAGGAGCGGCTACACCTTC. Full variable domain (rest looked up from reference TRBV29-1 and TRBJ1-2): SAVISQKPSRDICQRGTSLTIQCQVDSQVTMMFWYRQQPGQSLTLIATANQGSEATYESGFVIDKFPISRPNLTFSTLTVSNMSPEDSSIYLCSVDGQGARSGYTFGSGTRLTVV.

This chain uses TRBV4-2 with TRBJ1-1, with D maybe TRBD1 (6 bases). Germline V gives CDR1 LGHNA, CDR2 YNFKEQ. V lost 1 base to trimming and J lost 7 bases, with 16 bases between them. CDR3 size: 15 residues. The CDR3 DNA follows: TGTGCCAGCAGCCAAGGGGGGGCTGGGGGAAATGAAGCTTTCTTT. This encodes CASSQGGAGGNEAFF.

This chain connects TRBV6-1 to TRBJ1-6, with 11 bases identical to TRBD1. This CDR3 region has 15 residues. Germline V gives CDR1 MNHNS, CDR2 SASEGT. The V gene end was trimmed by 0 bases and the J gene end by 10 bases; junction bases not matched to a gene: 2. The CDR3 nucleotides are TGTGCCAGCAGTGAAGCGCGGGACAGGGGGTCACCCCTCCACTTT. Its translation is CASSEARDRGSPLHF.

This chain's CDR3 is CASSQAESSNQPQHF. DNA for the CDR3: TGTGCCAGCAGCCAAGCCGAATCTAGCAATCAGCCCCAGCATTTT. J is TRBJ1-5 and V is TRBV4-2; no reliable D call. V shed 1 base and J shed 0 bases, with 7 bases lying between them. The germline V gene has CDR1 LGHNA and CDR2 YNFKEQ. The CDR3 loop spans 15 amino acids.

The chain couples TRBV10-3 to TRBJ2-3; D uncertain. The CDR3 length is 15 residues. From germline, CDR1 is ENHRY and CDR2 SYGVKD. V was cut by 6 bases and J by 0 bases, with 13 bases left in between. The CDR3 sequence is CAIRDDRDSTDTQYF. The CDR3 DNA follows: TGTGCCATCAGAGATGATAGGGATAGCACAGATACGCAGTATTTT.

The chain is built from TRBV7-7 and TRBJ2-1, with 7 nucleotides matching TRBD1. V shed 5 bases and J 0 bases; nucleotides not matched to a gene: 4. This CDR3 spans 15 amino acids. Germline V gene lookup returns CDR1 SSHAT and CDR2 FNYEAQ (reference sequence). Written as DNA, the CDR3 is TGTGCCAGCAGCCGGGACAGCGGCTCCTACAATGAGCAGTTCTTC. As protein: CASSRDSGSYNEQFF.

CDR3: CASSVTGIPNSPLHF. In DNA, the CDR3 is TGTGCCAGCAGCGTGACAGGAATTCCCAATTCACCCCTCCACTTT. The genes are TRBV5-5 and TRBJ1-6; weak D call: TRBD1 (6 bases). Germline V gene lookup returns CDR1 SGHKS and CDR2 YYEKEE (reference sequence). There are 15 residues in the CDR3. The V end was cut by 4 bases, the J end by 7 bases, with 15 bases between.

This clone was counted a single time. CDR3 DNA sequence: TGTGCCAGCAGTGTCACCGGGACAGGGAATTCACCCCTCCACTTT. This sequence encodes CASSVTGTGNSPLHF. This rearrangement joins TRBV25-1 to TRBJ1-6; TRBD1 aligns across 9 bases. V dropped 4 bases and J dropped 7; count of bases not matched to a gene: 5. The germline V gene encodes CDR1 MGHDK and CDR2 SYGVNS. The CDR3 consists of 15 residues.

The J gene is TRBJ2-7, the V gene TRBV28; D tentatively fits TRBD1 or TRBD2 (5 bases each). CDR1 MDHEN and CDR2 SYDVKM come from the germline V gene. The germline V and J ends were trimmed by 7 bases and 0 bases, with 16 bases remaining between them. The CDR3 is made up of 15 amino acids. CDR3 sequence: CASIKSGGRSYEQYF. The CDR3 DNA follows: TGTGCCAGCATTAAAAGTGGGGGACGCTCCTACGAGCAGTACTTC.